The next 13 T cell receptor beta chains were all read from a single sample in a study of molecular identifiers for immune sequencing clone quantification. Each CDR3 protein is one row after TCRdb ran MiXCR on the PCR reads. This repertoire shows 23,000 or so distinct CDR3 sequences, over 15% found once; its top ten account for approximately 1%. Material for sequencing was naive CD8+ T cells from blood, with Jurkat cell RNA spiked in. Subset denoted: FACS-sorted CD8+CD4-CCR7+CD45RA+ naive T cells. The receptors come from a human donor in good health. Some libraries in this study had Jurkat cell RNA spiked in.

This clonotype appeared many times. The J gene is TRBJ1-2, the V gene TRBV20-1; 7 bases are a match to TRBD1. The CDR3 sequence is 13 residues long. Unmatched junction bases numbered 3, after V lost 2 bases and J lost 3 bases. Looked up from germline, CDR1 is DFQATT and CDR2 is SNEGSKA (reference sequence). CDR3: CSARRQGDYGYTF. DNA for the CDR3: TGCAGTGCTAGAAGACAGGGAGACTATGGCTACACCTTC.

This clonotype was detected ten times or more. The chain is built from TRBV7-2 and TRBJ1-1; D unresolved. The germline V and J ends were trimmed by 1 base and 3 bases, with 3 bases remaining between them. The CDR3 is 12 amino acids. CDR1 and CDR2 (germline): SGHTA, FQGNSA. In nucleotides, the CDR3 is TGTGCCAGCAGCTTAGAATACACTGAAGCTTTCTTT. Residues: CASSLEYTEAFF.

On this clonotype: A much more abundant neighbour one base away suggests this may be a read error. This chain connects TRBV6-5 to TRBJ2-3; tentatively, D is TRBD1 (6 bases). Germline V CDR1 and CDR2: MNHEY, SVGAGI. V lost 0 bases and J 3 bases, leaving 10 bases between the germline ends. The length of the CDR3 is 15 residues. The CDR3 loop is CASSYSSQGTDTQYF. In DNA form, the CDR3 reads TGTGCCAGCAGTTACTCTAGCCAGGGGACAGATACGCAGTATTTT.

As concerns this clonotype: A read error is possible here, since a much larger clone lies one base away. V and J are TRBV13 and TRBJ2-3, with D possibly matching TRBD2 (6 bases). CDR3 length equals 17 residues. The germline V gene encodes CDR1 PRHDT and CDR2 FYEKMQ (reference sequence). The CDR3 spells CASGLGGAGPSVDTQYF. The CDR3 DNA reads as TGTGCCAGCGGCTTAGGAGGGGCGGGGCCGTCTGTAGATACGCAGTATTTT.

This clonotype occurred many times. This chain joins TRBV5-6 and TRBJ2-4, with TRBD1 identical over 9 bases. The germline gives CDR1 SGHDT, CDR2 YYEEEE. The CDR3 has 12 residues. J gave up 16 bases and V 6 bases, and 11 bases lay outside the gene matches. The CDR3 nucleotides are TGTGCCAGCAAGAAGATTGGGGACAGGGAATACTTC. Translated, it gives CASKKIGDREYF. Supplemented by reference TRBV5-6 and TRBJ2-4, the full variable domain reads DAGVTQSPTHLIKTRGQQVTLRCSPKSGHDTVSWYQQALGQGPQFIFQYYEEEERQRGNFPDRFSGHQFPNYSSELNVNALLLGDSALYLCASKKIGDREYFGAGTRLSVL.

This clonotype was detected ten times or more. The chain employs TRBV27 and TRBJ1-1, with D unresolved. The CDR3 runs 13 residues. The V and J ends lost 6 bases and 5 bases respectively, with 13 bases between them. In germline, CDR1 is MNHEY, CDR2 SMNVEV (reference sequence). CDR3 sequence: CASRNMGGTEAFF. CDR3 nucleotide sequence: TGTGCCAGCAGAAACATGGGAGGGACTGAAGCTTTCTTT.

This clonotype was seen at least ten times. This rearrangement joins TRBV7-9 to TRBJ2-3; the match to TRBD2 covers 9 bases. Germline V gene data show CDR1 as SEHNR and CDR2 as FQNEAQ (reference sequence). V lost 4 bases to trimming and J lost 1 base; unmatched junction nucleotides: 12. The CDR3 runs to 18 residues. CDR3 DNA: TGTGCCAGCAGCTCCCTTAGCGGGAGTGCCCCGGGCACAGATACGCAGTATTTT. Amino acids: CASSSLSGSAPGTDTQYF. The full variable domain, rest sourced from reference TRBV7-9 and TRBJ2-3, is DTGVSQNPRHKITKRGQNVTFRCDPISEHNRLYWYRQTLGQGPEFLTYFQNEAQLEKSRLLSDRFSAERPKGSFSTLEIQRTEQGDSAMYLCASSSLSGSAPGTDTQYFGPGTRLTVL.

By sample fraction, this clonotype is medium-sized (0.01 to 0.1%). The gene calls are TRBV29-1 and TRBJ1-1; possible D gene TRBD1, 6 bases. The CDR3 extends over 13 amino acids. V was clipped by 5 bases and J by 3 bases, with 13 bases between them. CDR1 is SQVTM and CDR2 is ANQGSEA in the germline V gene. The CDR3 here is CSVKGGVDTEAFF. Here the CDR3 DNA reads TGCAGCGTTAAGGGGGGCGTGGACACTGAAGCTTTCTTT. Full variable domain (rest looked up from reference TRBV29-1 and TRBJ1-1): SAVISQKPSRDICQRGTSLTIQCQVDSQVTMMFWYRQQPGQSLTLIATANQGSEATYESGFVIDKFPISRPNLTFSTLTVSNMSPEDSSIYLCSVKGGVDTEAFFGQGTRLTVV.

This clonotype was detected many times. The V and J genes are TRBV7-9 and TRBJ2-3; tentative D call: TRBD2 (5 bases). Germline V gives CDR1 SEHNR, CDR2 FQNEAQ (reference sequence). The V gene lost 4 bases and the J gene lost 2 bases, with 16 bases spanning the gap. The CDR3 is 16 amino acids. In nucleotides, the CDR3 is TGTGCCAGCAGCTCTCCAGAGGGCCTCTCCACAGATACGCAGTATTTT. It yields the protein CASSSPEGLSTDTQYF.

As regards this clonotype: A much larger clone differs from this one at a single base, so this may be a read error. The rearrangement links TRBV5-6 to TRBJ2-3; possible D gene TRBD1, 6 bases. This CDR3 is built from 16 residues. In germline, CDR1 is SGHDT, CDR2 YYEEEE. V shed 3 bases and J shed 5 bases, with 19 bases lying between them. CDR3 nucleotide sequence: TGTGCCAGCAGCTCTACCCTTCCAGGGGTAATAGATACGCAGTATTTT. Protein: CASSSTLPGVIDTQYF.

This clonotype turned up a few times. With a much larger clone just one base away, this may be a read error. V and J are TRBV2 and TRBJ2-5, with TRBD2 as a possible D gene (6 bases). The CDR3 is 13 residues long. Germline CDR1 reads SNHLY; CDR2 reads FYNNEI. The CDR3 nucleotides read TGTGCCGGCAGCGCCGGGACTGGGGAGACCCAGTACTTC. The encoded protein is CAGSAGTGETQYF.

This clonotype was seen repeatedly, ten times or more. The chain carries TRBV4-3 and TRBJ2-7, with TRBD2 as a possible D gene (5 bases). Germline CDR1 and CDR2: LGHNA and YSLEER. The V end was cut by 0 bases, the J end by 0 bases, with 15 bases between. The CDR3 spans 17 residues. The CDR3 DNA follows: TGCGCCAGCAGCCAAGATTTAGGGAGACCTGACTCCTACGAGCAGTACTTC. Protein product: CASSQDLGRPDSYEQYF.

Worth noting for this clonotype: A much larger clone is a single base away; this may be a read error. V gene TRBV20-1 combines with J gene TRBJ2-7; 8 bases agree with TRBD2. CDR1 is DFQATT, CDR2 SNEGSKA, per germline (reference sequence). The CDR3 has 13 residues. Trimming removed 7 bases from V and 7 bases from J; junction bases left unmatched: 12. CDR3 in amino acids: CSVGTRNALEQYF. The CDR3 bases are TGCAGTGTCGGGACTAGAAATGCGTTGGAGCAGTACTTC.